This TCR beta chain was sequenced during a study of T cells in localized non-small cell lung cancer. Germline V gene lookup returns CDR1 MDHEN and CDR2 SYDVKM. The J segment lost 3 bases and the V segment lost 6 bases, leaving 11 bases of the junction unmatched. The CDR3 is 15 residues long. Study observations and caveats: Elevated circulating T cell density in blood was associated with longer overall survival. Appearing in adjacent lung were a median roughly 60 of the top 100 tumor clones.

Notes on this clone: Its antigen is undetermined.

Sequenced by immunoSEQ multiplex PCR; TCRdb stores in-frame clones only, minus some. The profile shows some 27,000 clones, 88% of them singletons. V and J are TRBV28 and TRBJ2-7; 7 positions agree with TRBD1. The sequencing used peripheral blood, collected before any cancer treatment. This TCR came from a female donor at least 60 years old with stage III squamous cell lung carcinoma. This CDR3 is CASSRPGQRNYEQYF. For the CDR3, the DNA is TGTGCCAGCAGCCGACCGGGACAGAGAAACTACGAGCAGTACTTC.